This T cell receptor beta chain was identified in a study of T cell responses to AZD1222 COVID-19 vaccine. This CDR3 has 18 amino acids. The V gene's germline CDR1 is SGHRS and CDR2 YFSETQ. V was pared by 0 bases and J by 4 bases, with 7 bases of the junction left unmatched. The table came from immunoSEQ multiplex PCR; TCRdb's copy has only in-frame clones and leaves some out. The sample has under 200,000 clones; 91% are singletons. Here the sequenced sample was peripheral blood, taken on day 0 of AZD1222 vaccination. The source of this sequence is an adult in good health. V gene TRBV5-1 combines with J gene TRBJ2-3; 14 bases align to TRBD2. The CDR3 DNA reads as TGCGCCAGCAGCTTGGAGGGACAGGGACTAGCGGGAGCAGATACGCAGTATTTT. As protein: CASSLEGQGLAGADTQYF.